Presented here are 23 T cell receptor beta chains from one specimen sequenced in a study of T-cell memory formation after mild COVID-19. Each CDR3 protein is one row after TCRdb ran MiXCR on the 5' RACE reads. The profile shows about 610,000 distinct CDR3 sequences, 17% of them singletons. Sequenced: PBMCs or a T cell subset sorted from them (not recorded which). The receptors were gathered from an adult woman who had mild COVID-19 (a few samples of this study predate the infection). Cell type and time point are not known.

This chain connects TRBV29-1 to TRBJ2-3, with D hard to call. The length of the CDR3 is 13 residues. V was pared by 5 bases and J by 2 bases, with 11 bases between. The germline CDR1 and CDR2 sequences are SQVTM and ANQGSEA. The chain's CDR3 is CSVFGGNTDTQYF. The CDR3 nucleotides are TGCAGCGTTTTTGGTGGGAACACAGATACGCAGTATTTT.

The chain carries TRBV9 and TRBJ1-3; a possible D gene is TRBD1 (6 bases). Trimming shortened V by 4 bases and J by 0 bases, and 20 bases separated the two germline ends. This CDR3 has 18 amino acids. CDR1 and CDR2 from the germline V gene are SGDLS and YYNGEE. CDR3 loop: CASSPRQGHDLSGNTIYF. The CDR3 coding sequence is TGTGCCAGCAGCCCCCGTCAGGGACACGACCTCTCTGGAAACACCATATATTTT.

The chain recombines TRBV5-1 with TRBJ2-7, with D possibly being TRBD1 (5 bases). Germline CDR1 is SGHRS and CDR2 is YFSETQ. The CDR3 contains 15 residues. Trimming cost V 1 base and J 4 bases, with 15 bases left between them. This CDR3 is CASSLKNAGLYEQYF. Here the CDR3 DNA reads TGCGCCAGCAGCTTGAAAAATGCAGGGTTGTACGAGCAGTACTTC.

This clonotype was counted at least ten times. The chain carries TRBV19 and TRBJ2-1; 9 bases fit TRBD2. The CDR3 runs to 14 residues. Trimming cost V 6 bases and J 0 bases; bases outside gene matches: 0. Germline CDR1 and CDR2: LNHDA and SQIVND (reference sequence). The CDR3 reads CASRLAGSYNEQFF. In nucleotides, the CDR3 is TGTGCCAGTAGACTAGCGGGCTCCTACAATGAGCAGTTCTTC.

This clonotype has just a few counts. The rearrangement uses TRBV11-2 and TRBJ2-2; 8 nucleotides align to TRBD2. The germline CDR1 and CDR2 sequences are SGHAT and FQNNGV. The CDR3 totals 17 residues. J lost 2 bases, V lost 7 bases, and 12 bases had no gene match. The CDR3 sequence is CASKNTGRASNTGELFF. DNA of the CDR3: TGTGCCAGCAAAAACACCGGGAGGGCCTCTAACACCGGGGAGCTGTTTTTT.

This clonotype was seen at least ten times. The chain is built from TRBV5-1 and TRBJ2-1; 7 nucleotides agree with TRBD1. The CDR3 is 14 amino acids. Germline-derived CDR1 and CDR2 are SGHRS and YFSETQ. Losses at the gene ends were 2 bases for V and 8 bases for J; bases not matched to a gene: 7. Here the CDR3 DNA reads TGCGCCAGCAGCTTCGAGGGGGCCGGGGATGAGCAGTTCTTC. It translates to CASSFEGAGDEQFF.

This clonotype was observed a few times. The rearrangement uses TRBV4-1 and TRBJ2-1, with D possibly matching TRBD2 (6 bases). Germline assignment: CDR1 MGHRA and CDR2 YSYEKL. The CDR3 length is 18 residues. V lost 0 bases to trimming and J lost 0 bases, with 15 bases between them. CDR3 sequence (DNA): TGCGCCAGCAGCCAAGATCGTGGCGGGGTGAGCTCCTACAATGAGCAGTTCTTC. This translates into CASSQDRGGVSSYNEQFF.

The chain uses TRBV27 and TRBJ2-7; the D gene is possibly TRBD1 (6 bases). This CDR3 is 15 amino acids long. Trimming removed 5 bases at V and 3 bases at J, with 17 bases between. Germline lookup yields CDR1 MNHEY and CDR2 SMNVEV (reference sequence). The CDR3 region is CASSPSGDHFYEQYF. DNA of the CDR3: TGTGCCAGCAGTCCCTCAGGGGATCATTTCTACGAGCAGTACTTC.

A few counts support this clonotype. This rearrangement joins TRBV24-1 to TRBJ1-1; TRBD1 matches at 9 bases. From germline, CDR1 is KGHDR and CDR2 SFDVKD. V lost 7 bases and J lost 5; bases outside the gene matches: 4. This CDR3 has 13 amino acids. CDR3 nucleotide sequence: TGTGCCACCAGGGACAGGGGTTGGACTGAAGCTTTCTTT. Encoded protein: CATRDRGWTEAFF.

This clonotype has just a few counts. The chain is built from TRBV9 and TRBJ2-3; D possibly corresponds to TRBD2 (5 bases). Per the germline V gene, CDR1 is SGDLS and CDR2 is YYNGEE. The CDR3 runs to 13 residues. Trimming stripped 4 bases from V and 5 bases from J, with 11 bases between. The CDR3 sequence is CASSMPSGDTQYF. The CDR3 coding sequence is TGTGCCAGCAGCATGCCAAGCGGAGATACGCAGTATTTT.

J is TRBJ2-1 and V is TRBV5-6; D is possibly TRBD2 (7 bases). The germline gives CDR1 SGHDT, CDR2 YYEEEE. Trimming took off 1 base at V and 4 bases at J, with 15 bases between the two ends. This CDR3 is built from 16 residues. CDR3 sequence (DNA): TGTGCCAGCAGCTTGAGGGGGGGATCTACGTACAATGAGCAGTTCTTC. This sequence encodes CASSLRGGSTYNEQFF.

This clonotype was detected only a few times. The rearrangement links TRBV5-1 to TRBJ2-1, with D possibly TRBD2 on 5 matching bases. The CDR3 consists of 16 residues. V was trimmed by 0 bases and J by 3 bases, leaving 13 bases between them. Germline CDR1 and CDR2: SGHRS and YFSETQ. The CDR3, as DNA: TGCGCCAGCAGCTTGGCCCCTAGCAGCTTCTACAATGAGCAGTTCTTC. This encodes CASSLAPSSFYNEQFF. The entire variable domain, with the rest obtained from reference TRBV5-1 and TRBJ2-1, is as follows: KAGVTQTPRYLIKTRGQQVTLSCSPISGHRSVSWYQQTPGQGLQFLFEYFSETQRNKGNFPGRFSGRQFSNSRSEMNVSTLELGDSALYLCASSLAPSSFYNEQFFGPGTRLTVL.

This clonotype was detected a few times. The gene calls are TRBV5-4 and TRBJ1-2; tentative D call: TRBD1 (5 bases). V gave up 0 bases and J gave up 1 base, with 13 bases separating them. CDR3 length: 16 amino acids. Germline V CDR1 and CDR2: SGHNT, YYREEE (reference sequence). The CDR3 coding sequence is TGTGCCAGCAGCTTGGGGCACGGGGGTCGTAACTATGGCTACACCTTC. Translated: CASSLGHGGRNYGYTF.

This clonotype was seen a handful of times. The chain couples TRBV20-1 to TRBJ2-5, with D perhaps TRBD2 (6 bases). V lost 4 bases to trimming and J lost 2 bases, with 11 bases between them. CDR1 and CDR2 (germline): DFQATT, SNEGSKA (reference sequence). This CDR3 is built from 13 residues. CDR3 in amino acids: CSAKVAGQETQYF. The CDR3 DNA is TGCAGTGCTAAAGTGGCGGGACAAGAGACCCAGTACTTC.

This chain connects TRBV5-4 to TRBJ2-3, with 9 bases fitting TRBD2. The V gene end was trimmed by 6 bases and the J gene end by 1 base; junction bases not matched to a gene: 9. The CDR3 spans 16 residues. Germline lookup yields CDR1 SGHNT and CDR2 YYREEE (reference sequence). CDR3 sequence (DNA): TGTGCCAGCACCATGGGGGCTAGCGGGGGCACAGATACGCAGTATTTT. This gives the protein CASTMGASGGTDTQYF.

This clonotype was detected a few times. V and J are TRBV29-1 and TRBJ2-7; D ambiguous. CDR1 and CDR2 (germline): SQVTM, ANQGSEA. The CDR3 is 15 residues long. Trimming left V 0 bases short and J 0 bases short, with 12 bases between. The CDR3 DNA follows: TGCAGCGTTGAAGATCAAGAAGGCAGCTCCTACGAGCAGTACTTC. The encoded protein is CSVEDQEGSSYEQYF.

This clonotype turned up a few times. The gene calls are TRBV6-1 and TRBJ2-2; no firm D call. Germline V lookup: CDR1 MNHNS, CDR2 SASEGT. Between the trimmed V and J ends, which lost 2 bases and 5 bases, there was a span of 6 bases. CDR3 size: 13 residues. CDR3 coding DNA: TGTGCCAGCAGTGAACATGTGACCGGGGAGCTGTTTTTT. Residues: CASSEHVTGELFF.

The chain combines TRBV6-5 with TRBJ2-1; TRBD1 aligns across 12 bases. Trimming cost V 8 bases and J 10 bases; bases outside gene matches: 6. CDR1 MNHEY and CDR2 SVGAGI come from the germline V gene. The CDR3 extends over 13 amino acids. CDR3 in amino acids: CASGGQGAREQFF. CDR3 DNA sequence: TGTGCCAGCGGGGGACAGGGGGCGCGAGAGCAGTTCTTC.

The gene calls are TRBV30 and TRBJ1-1; D remains ambiguous. The CDR3 consists of 15 residues. Trimming cost V 2 bases and J 1 base, with 14 bases left between them. CDR1 and CDR2 (germline): GTSNPN, SVGIG (reference sequence). In DNA form, the CDR3 reads TGTGCCTGGAGTCTGAAGAAGTTCGGGAACACTGAAGCTTTCTTT. Translation: CAWSLKKFGNTEAFF.

V gene TRBV5-1 combines with J gene TRBJ2-1; 8 bases map to TRBD1. With V trimmed by 0 bases and J by 5 bases, 7 bases remained unmatched. The germline V gene encodes CDR1 SGHRS and CDR2 YFSETQ. The CDR3 length is 16 residues. The DNA for the CDR3 is TGCGCCAGCAGCTTGGCCCTTCAGGGGGCGGACAATGAGCAGTTCTTC. Amino acids: CASSLALQGADNEQFF.

The chain recombines TRBV7-9 with TRBJ1-2; D call uncertain. Trimming cost V 1 base and J 4 bases, with 13 bases left between them. CDR3 length: 15 residues. Germline V lookup: CDR1 SEHNR, CDR2 FQNEAQ (reference sequence). The chain's CDR3 is CASSLVGSRAYGYTF. The CDR3 region has the DNA TGTGCCAGCAGCTTAGTGGGGTCGCGGGCCTATGGCTACACCTTC.

This clonotype was seen more than once but under ten times. This chain connects TRBV5-8 to TRBJ2-2, with TRBD1 matching over 7 bases. With 4 bases clipped from V and 4 bases from J, the junction kept 7 bases outside the gene matches. Germline V gene data show CDR1 as SGHTS and CDR2 as YDEGEE. The CDR3 is made up of 15 amino acids. CDR3 in amino acids: CASSRGRGPTGELFF. The DNA of the CDR3 is TGTGCCAGCAGCAGGGGTAGGGGGCCCACCGGGGAGCTGTTTTTT.

The chain uses TRBV7-9 and TRBJ2-3; D is undetermined. V lost 4 bases and J 1 base, leaving 12 bases between the germline ends. In germline, CDR1 is SEHNR, CDR2 FQNEAQ (reference sequence). This CDR3 region has 15 residues. The CDR3 bases are TGTGCCAGCAGCTACCCCCCTGGGGGCACAGATACGCAGTATTTT. Protein product: CASSYPPGGTDTQYF.